Listed here is a single TCR beta chain. This sample is part of a study of blood T cells in healthy people across ages. For the second PCR, which ran for roughly 7 to 11 cycles, a sample-barcoded 5' primer and a J-beta primer mix were used. Every single cDNA molecule received a tag from a template-switch adaptor with 12 random nucleotides. TCRdb independently ran MiXCR on the 5' RACE reads; one entry per CDR3 protein. The sample includes 540,000 or so distinct CDR3 sequences, about 25% of them seen just once. The CDR3 covers 12 residues. Per germline, CDR1 SEHNR and CDR2 FQNEAQ (reference sequence). V was shortened by 7 bases and J by 5 bases, with 11 bases between the two germline ends. Whenever a sample was processed, at least 7 million PBMCs were isolated. The sample was also reused in another study, on T cells of mothers and their children. That source notes: Donors were three healthy Caucasian mothers and their six children. Researchers put all of the extracted RNA into cDNA synthesis, using around 1.4 ug per 15 ul.

The V and J genes are TRBV7-9 and TRBJ1-2; D not certain. This TCR derives from a boy under 18 in good health. The sequenced sample consisted of blood. The CDR3 sequence is CASTAPGYGYTF. In DNA form, the CDR3 reads TGTGCCAGCACTGCCCCGGGGTATGGCTACACCTTC. The full variable domain, in which reference TRBV7-9 and TRBJ1-2 provide the parts outside the CDR3, is DTGVSQNPRHKITKRGQNVTFRCDPISEHNRLYWYRQTLGQGPEFLTYFQNEAQLEKSRLLSDRFSAERPKGSFSTLEIQRTEQGDSAMYLCASTAPGYGYTFGSGTRLTVV.